These 25 T cell receptor beta chains were sequenced from one sample in a study of early T cells in non-severe SARS-CoV-2 infection. TCRdb re-analysed the 5' RACE reads in MiXCR, keeping a single row per CDR3 protein. The sample yields approximately 32,000 distinct CDR3 sequences, approximately 5.8% seen once. The sequenced material came from whole blood. These receptors all stem from an adult who was a healthcare worker with PCR-confirmed SARS-CoV-2 infection or an uninfected control (not recorded which).

This clonotype was counted many times. J is TRBJ2-1 and V is TRBV10-3, with 8 bases aligning to TRBD2. This CDR3 spans 15 amino acids. V lost 6 bases and J lost 0; bases outside the gene matches: 4. Germline V gene sequence: CDR1 ENHRY, CDR2 SYGVKD. The CDR3 DNA reads TGTGCCATCAGCGATAGCGGGGACTCCTACAATGAGCAGTTCTTC. Translated: CAISDSGDSYNEQFF.

This clonotype was counted ten times or more. The rearrangement uses TRBV30 and TRBJ2-6; TRBD1 agrees at 7 bases. The germline CDR1 and CDR2 sequences are GTSNPN and SVGIG (reference sequence). This CDR3 has 14 residues. The V gene end was trimmed by 6 bases and the J gene end by 0 bases; junction bases not matched to a gene: 2. In DNA form, the CDR3 reads TGTGCCTGCGGGACAGCCTCTGGGGCCAACGTCCTGACTTTC. Translating gives CACGTASGANVLTF.

This clonotype has a count of ten or more. The chain combines TRBV20-1 with TRBJ2-5; D is uncertain. The CDR3 runs 15 residues. Germline V CDR1 and CDR2: DFQATT, SNEGSKA (reference sequence). CDR3: CSGAPNIGFGETQYF. The CDR3 bases are TGCAGCGGCGCCCCTAACATCGGTTTCGGGGAGACCCAGTACTTC.

This clonotype was observed a handful of times. The chain uses TRBV4-3 and TRBJ1-4; no firm D call. This CDR3 region has 12 residues. V gave up 1 base and J gave up 11 bases, with 8 bases separating them. The germline CDR1 and CDR2 sequences are LGHNA and YSLEER. CDR3 sequence reads: CASSQVLGKLFF. The CDR3 DNA is TGCGCCAGCAGCCAAGTGCTAGGGAAACTGTTTTTT.

This clonotype was observed many times. The V and J genes are TRBV12-3 or TRBV12-4 and TRBJ2-2, with TRBD1 matching over 11 bases. CDR3 length equals 16 residues. The trim removed 5 bases at V and 7 bases at J, leaving 9 bases unmatched. The CDR3 sequence: CASSQLGQGAGGELFF. Written as DNA, the CDR3 is TGTGCCAGCAGTCAACTAGGACAGGGGGCGGGCGGGGAGCTGTTTTTT.

The CDR3, as DNA: TGTGCCAGCTCACTTTCTAGTGGTAGCAATCAGCCCCAGCATTTT. Translating it yields CASSLSSGSNQPQHF. The rearrangement links TRBV18 to TRBJ1-5; no reliable D call. Trimming removed 4 bases from V and 0 bases from J, with 10 bases in between. The CDR3 spans 15 residues. Germline values: CDR1 KGHSH, CDR2 LQKENI.

At least ten counts were recorded for this clonotype. The V gene is TRBV4-3, the J gene TRBJ1-5; no reliable D call. V shed 0 bases and J shed 3 bases, with 9 bases lying between them. The CDR3 sequence is 15 residues long. The germline CDR1 and CDR2 sequences are LGHNA and YSLEER. The CDR3 DNA follows: TGCGCCAGCAGCCAAGAGTACCACCCCAATCAGCCCCAGCATTTT. It encodes CASSQEYHPNQPQHF.

On this clonotype: Since a much larger clone is just one base distant, this may be a read error. The chain employs TRBV7-9 and TRBJ2-1, with D unclear. CDR1 is SEHNR and CDR2 is FQNEAQ in the germline V gene (reference sequence). This CDR3 contains 15 residues. Here the CDR3 reads CASSFPRSSYNKQFF. As DNA, the CDR3 is TGTGCCAGCAGCTTTCCGCGGAGCTCCTACAATAAGCAGTTCTTC.

The genes are TRBV15 and TRBJ2-7; D not certain. The ends were cut back, 0 bases at V and 5 bases at J, with 14 bases in the middle. The CDR3 consists of 15 residues. Germline loops: CDR1 LNHNV, CDR2 YYDKDF (reference sequence). CDR3 in amino acids: CATSRDDALQDEQYF. The CDR3 nucleotides are TGTGCCACCAGCAGAGATGACGCACTCCAGGACGAGCAGTACTTC.

This clonotype came up many times. This chain connects TRBV10-3 to TRBJ1-5, with 8 bases lining up with TRBD1. This CDR3 region has 15 residues. Germline CDR1 ENHRY, CDR2 SYGVKD. The V and J ends lost 6 bases and 2 bases, in that order; junction bases with no gene match: 6. The CDR3 loop reads CAIRGTGRGNQPQHF. The CDR3 DNA sequence: TGTGCCATCAGGGGGACAGGAAGGGGCAATCAGCCCCAGCATTTT.

This clonotype was detected many times. CDR3 sequence reads: CASTRGHRADQPQHF. The CDR3 DNA follows: TGTGCCAGCACCCGGGGCCACAGGGCTGATCAGCCCCAGCATTTT. The chain employs TRBV5-6 and TRBJ1-5, with a possible D match to TRBD1 (6 bases). V was clipped by 6 bases and J by 5 bases, with 18 bases between them. Germline V gene data show CDR1 as SGHDT and CDR2 as YYEEEE. The CDR3 has 15 residues.

This clonotype was seen repeatedly, ten times or more. The chain links TRBV7-2 to TRBJ2-5; the match to TRBD2 covers 10 bases. Germline V gene data show CDR1 as SGHTA and CDR2 as FQGNSA. The J segment lost 6 bases and the V segment lost 5 bases, leaving 12 bases of the junction unmatched. There are 16 residues in the CDR3. Here the CDR3 DNA reads TGTGCCAGCAGCCCAGCGGGGGGGCCAGTAGTAAAGACCCAGTACTTC. Its protein is CASSPAGGPVVKTQYF. Full variable domain (rest looked up from reference TRBV7-2 and TRBJ2-5): GAGVSQSPSNKVTEKGKDVELRCDPISGHTALYWYRQSLGQGLEFLIYFQGNSAPDKSGLPSDRFSAERTGGSVSTLTIQRTQQEDSAVYLCASSPAGGPVVKTQYFGPGTRLLVL.

This clonotype was observed many times. V gene TRBV12-3 or TRBV12-4 combines with J gene TRBJ2-2; D gene unclear. With 10 bases removed from V and 0 bases from J, the gap between germline ends came to 12 bases. The CDR3 is 14 residues long. CDR3 loop: CATRTPSNTGELFF. The CDR3 nucleotides read TGTGCCACCCGAACGCCCTCGAACACCGGGGAGCTGTTTTTT.

This clonotype has at least ten counts. The chain uses TRBV4-1 and TRBJ2-1, with 11 positions matching TRBD2. The germline V gene encodes CDR1 MGHRA and CDR2 YSYEKL. V lost 2 bases to trimming and J lost 8 bases; unmatched junction nucleotides: 5. The CDR3 totals 15 residues. The CDR3 DNA sequence: TGCGCCAGCAGCCAACCGACTAGCGGGATTCATGAGCAGTTCTTC. This codes for CASSQPTSGIHEQFF.

In this sample, this clonotype turned up many times. The gene calls are TRBV30 and TRBJ2-3; 8 bases match TRBD1. Trimming cost V 3 bases and J 0 bases; bases outside gene matches: 5. This CDR3 has 15 residues. Germline V gives CDR1 GTSNPN, CDR2 SVGIG (reference sequence). For the CDR3, the DNA is TGTGCCTGGAGCGCAGGGGGCTCTAGCACAGATACGCAGTATTTT. This encodes CAWSAGGSSTDTQYF. Variable domain in full (rest from reference TRBV30 and TRBJ2-3): SQTIHQWPATLVQPVGSPLSLECTVEGTSNPNLYWYRQAAGRGLQLLFYSVGIGQISSEVPQNLSASRPQDRQFILSSKKLLLSDSGFYLCAWSAGGSSTDTQYFGPGTRLTVL.

Many counts were recorded for this clonotype. This sequence joins TRBV12-3 or TRBV12-4 and TRBJ1-3; D remains ambiguous. The ends were cut back, 6 bases at V and 2 bases at J, with 14 bases in the middle. The CDR3 spans 15 residues. The CDR3 loop reads CASRWGRRPGNTIYF. CDR3 in DNA: TGTGCCAGCAGGTGGGGTCGACGGCCTGGAAACACCATATATTTT.

This clonotype appeared many times. The chain couples TRBV9 to TRBJ1-2; tentatively, D is TRBD1 (5 bases). Per germline, CDR1 SGDLS and CDR2 YYNGEE. There are 14 residues in the CDR3. V was clipped by 4 bases and J by 6 bases, with 16 bases between them. The CDR3 DNA sequence: TGTGCCAGCAGCCCCAACCTTCCCAGGGATGGCTACACCTTC. Encoded protein: CASSPNLPRDGYTF.

This clonotype has ten or more counts. The rearrangement joins TRBV25-1 to TRBJ1-2, with D tentatively TRBD1 (5 bases). This CDR3 contains 12 residues. Germline CDR1 MGHDK, CDR2 SYGVNS. V was shortened by 11 bases and J by 7 bases, with 17 bases between the two germline ends. CDR3 region: CAYRVGDGGYTF. Here the CDR3 DNA reads TGTGCCTACCGGGTGGGGGATGGTGGCTACACCTTC.

This clonotype was observed many times. The CDR3 region is CASSSRNKAFTYEQYF. CDR3 in DNA: TGCGCCAGCAGCTCCCGAAATAAGGCATTTACCTACGAGCAGTACTTC. This chain connects TRBV5-1 to TRBJ2-7, with D unresolved. The length of the CDR3 is 16 residues. Trimming stripped 3 bases from V and 2 bases from J, with 18 bases between. The germline V gene encodes CDR1 SGHRS and CDR2 YFSETQ.

This chain uses TRBV29-1 with TRBJ1-1; a possible D gene is TRBD1 (6 bases). V lost 7 bases and J lost 1, with 16 bases in between. The CDR3 is made up of 14 amino acids. Per germline, CDR1 SQVTM and CDR2 ANQGSEA. In DNA form, the CDR3 reads TGCAGCGCCCGGACAGTCTCAAGGAACACTGAAGCTTTCTTT. Translated, it gives CSARTVSRNTEAFF.

The CDR3 reads CASSAYSGLDTQYF. The CDR3 nucleotides are TGTGCCAGCAGCGCATATAGCGGGTTGGATACGCAGTATTTT. This sequence joins TRBV9 and TRBJ2-3; 7 nucleotides line up with TRBD2. This CDR3 has 14 amino acids. Germline assignment: CDR1 SGDLS and CDR2 YYNGEE. V trimming: 3 bases; J trimming: 6 bases; junction bases outside the gene matches: 7.

In its sample, this clonotype was seen many times. This rearrangement joins TRBV24-1 to TRBJ2-1; 9 bases fit TRBD2. V gave up 0 bases and J gave up 9 bases; unmatched junction bases: 5. This CDR3 is 15 amino acids long. Germline assignment: CDR1 KGHDR and CDR2 SFDVKD. CDR3 in amino acids: CATSDLKAGGTEQFF. The DNA of the CDR3 is TGTGCCACCAGTGATTTGAAGGCGGGGGGGACTGAGCAGTTCTTC.

This clonotype was counted ten times or more. The rearrangement links TRBV11-2 to TRBJ1-2; D is unclear. Germline V gives CDR1 SGHAT, CDR2 FQNNGV. V shed 5 bases and J shed 4 bases, with 11 bases lying between them. There are 13 residues in the CDR3. CDR3 amino acids: CASSPRRLYGYTF. CDR3 bases: TGTGCCAGCAGCCCCCGACGGCTCTATGGCTACACCTTC.

Ten or more counts support this clonotype. The genes are TRBV6-6 and TRBJ1-1; D is unresolved. This CDR3 is 12 amino acids long. Germline loops: CDR1 MNHNY, CDR2 SVGAGI (reference sequence). Deletions cut 4 bases from V and 0 bases from J, with 3 bases between. The CDR3 protein is CASSWLNTEAFF. In DNA form, the CDR3 reads TGTGCCAGCAGTTGGTTGAACACTGAAGCTTTCTTT.

Worth noting for this clonotype: A much larger clonotype is one base distant, so this may be a read error. Because it lacks the conserved phenylalanine or tryptophan at the end, this CDR3 is likely a read error. The J gene is TRBJ1-1, the V gene TRBV20-1, with D unresolved. The CDR3 spans 14 residues. CDR1 is DFQATT and CDR2 is SNEGSKA in the germline V gene (reference sequence). Trimming left V 4 bases short and J 4 bases short, with 16 bases between. The CDR3 region is CSATAPDFVTEAFS. In DNA, the CDR3 is TGCAGTGCTACTGCCCCGGACTTCGTCACTGAAGCTTTCTCT.